The 17 T cell receptor beta chains below come from one sample, sequenced in a study of shared clonotypes between healthy human individuals. The repertoire was sequenced with immunoSEQ multiplex PCR; TCRdb's copy has only in-frame clones and lacks some. The sample records about 2.4 million clones, over 85% being singletons. Sequencing input: naive CD4+ T cells from PBMCs. Documented subset: CD45RA+ positively selected. Receptors were obtained from a man younger than 35 in good health. Some clones in this sample may be carry-over from other donors' samples.

V gene TRBV27 combines with J gene TRBJ2-1; 7 positions agree with TRBD2. V shed 7 bases and J 6 bases; nucleotides not matched to a gene: 6. The CDR3 has 13 residues. CDR1 MNHEY and CDR2 SMNVEV come from the germline V gene (reference sequence). The DNA of the CDR3 is TGTGCCAGCACTCTCGCGGGGGTCAATGAGCAGTTCTTC. Encoded protein: CASTLAGVNEQFF.

This clone turned up a few times. The gene calls are TRBV18 and TRBJ1-1; D may be TRBD1 (5 bases). Germline-derived CDR1 and CDR2 are KGHSH and LQKENI. The V end lost 5 bases, the J end lost 2 bases, and 15 bases lay between the germline ends. This CDR3 has 15 amino acids. This CDR3 is CASSGLQDSNTEAFF. CDR3 nucleotides: TGTGCCAGCTCAGGACTACAGGACTCTAACACTGAAGCTTTCTTT.

The chain combines TRBV29-1 with TRBJ2-3, with 11 nucleotides matching TRBD2. The CDR3 extends over 14 amino acids. J gave up 2 bases and V 7 bases, and 5 bases lay outside the gene matches. CDR1 is SQVTM and CDR2 is ANQGSEA in the germline V gene. CDR3 DNA sequence: TGCAGCGCGGGACTAGCGGTATTCACAGATACGCAGTATTTT. This encodes CSAGLAVFTDTQYF.

This chain joins TRBV6-6 and TRBJ1-3, with TRBD1 matching 9 bases. This CDR3 has 14 residues. Germline V gene lookup returns CDR1 MNHNY and CDR2 SVGAGI (reference sequence). Trimming removed 7 bases from V and 2 bases from J; junction bases left unmatched: 3. CDR3 in amino acids: CASNDRGTGNTIYF. CDR3 DNA sequence: TGTGCCAGCAACGACAGGGGGACTGGAAACACCATATATTTT.

This chain links TRBV5-1 with TRBJ1-4; tentative D call: TRBD1 (5 bases). The CDR3 sequence is 15 residues long. Germline values: CDR1 SGHRS, CDR2 YFSETQ. Trimming shortened V by 0 bases and J by 4 bases, and 10 bases separated the two germline ends. CDR3 coding DNA: TGCGCCAGCAGCTTGGTAGTCGGGGGTAATGAAAAACTGTTTTTT. Its protein product is CASSLVVGGNEKLFF.

This chain uses TRBV30 with TRBJ2-7; D might be TRBD1 (6 bases). The CDR3 totals 13 residues. CDR1 GTSNPN and CDR2 SVGIG come from the germline V gene (reference sequence). The V end lost 2 bases, the J end lost 3 bases, and 11 bases lay between the germline ends. CDR3 sequence reads: CAWSQGRGYEQYF. The CDR3 region has the DNA TGTGCCTGGAGTCAGGGCAGGGGCTACGAGCAGTACTTC.

The chain couples TRBV7-2 to TRBJ2-2, with 11 bases identical to TRBD2. Germline-derived CDR1 and CDR2 are SGHTA and FQGNSA. V lost 2 bases to trimming and J lost 5 bases; unmatched junction nucleotides: 4. The CDR3 is made up of 16 amino acids. CDR3 loop: CASSLFGTSGTGELFF. The CDR3 DNA sequence: TGTGCCAGCAGCTTATTCGGGACTAGCGGAACCGGGGAGCTGTTTTTT. The full variable domain, its missing parts supplied by reference TRBV7-2 and TRBJ2-2, is GAGVSQSPSNKVTEKGKDVELRCDPISGHTALYWYRQSLGQGLEFLIYFQGNSAPDKSGLPSDRFSAERTGGSVSTLTIQRTQQEDSAVYLCASSLFGTSGTGELFFGEGSRLTVL.

The rearrangement links TRBV2 to TRBJ1-5, with TRBD1 matching 7 bases. The J segment lost 3 bases and the V segment lost 4 bases, leaving 6 bases of the junction unmatched. The CDR3 totals 15 residues. CDR1 and CDR2 from the germline V gene are SNHLY and FYNNEI. CDR3 loop: CASSGGDRDNQPQHF. The CDR3 DNA reads as TGTGCCAGCAGTGGGGGGGACAGAGACAATCAGCCCCAGCATTTT.

CDR3 loop: CASSLGDSSGYEQYF. CDR3 nucleotide sequence: TGTGCCAGCAGCTTAGGGGACAGCTCCGGCTACGAGCAGTACTTC. This chain connects TRBV7-8 to TRBJ2-7, with 7 positions matching TRBD1. Germline loops: CDR1 SGHVS, CDR2 FQNEAQ. The J segment lost 3 bases and the V segment lost 1 base, leaving 6 bases of the junction unmatched. The CDR3 runs 15 residues.

About this clone: The identical CDR3 is also encoded by other nucleotide sequences in the sample. The rearrangement links TRBV27 to TRBJ2-2; unclear D gene. CDR1 and CDR2 (germline): MNHEY, SMNVEV (reference sequence). This CDR3 has 13 amino acids. V shed 5 bases and J shed 2 bases, with 6 bases lying between them. CDR3: CASSLLNTGELFF. The CDR3 DNA is TGTGCCAGCAGTCTCCTCAACACCGGGGAGCTGTTTTTT.

The chain has TRBV30 and TRBJ2-7, with D possibly TRBD1 on 6 matching bases. Germline assignment: CDR1 GTSNPN and CDR2 SVGIG (reference sequence). Trimming left V 4 bases short and J 3 bases short, with 10 bases between. CDR3 length: 12 residues. In nucleotides, the CDR3 is TGTGCCTGGAAAGGACAGTTCTACGAGCAGTACTTC. Residues: CAWKGQFYEQYF.

The rearrangement joins TRBV5-1 to TRBJ1-2; 8 bases map to TRBD1. CDR3 length: 14 residues. Per the germline V gene, CDR1 is SGHRS and CDR2 is YFSETQ. V gave up 4 bases and J gave up 5 bases; unmatched junction bases: 7. This CDR3 is CASSPDRVTYGYTF. The DNA for the CDR3 is TGCGCCAGCAGCCCGGACAGGGTTACGTATGGCTACACCTTC. The variable domain in full, with the rest retrieved from reference TRBV5-1 and TRBJ1-2, is KAGVTQTPRYLIKTRGQQVTLSCSPISGHRSVSWYQQTPGQGLQFLFEYFSETQRNKGNFPGRFSGRQFSNSRSEMNVSTLELGDSALYLCASSPDRVTYGYTFGSGTRLTVV.

V usage is TRBV30 and J usage is TRBJ2-5; 8 bases map to TRBD1. The CDR3 length is 13 residues. V lost 0 bases and J lost 9; bases outside the gene matches: 6. CDR1 is GTSNPN and CDR2 is SVGIG in the germline V gene (reference sequence). CDR3 in amino acids: CAWSVNAQGAQYF. The CDR3 nucleotides read TGTGCCTGGAGTGTAAACGCACAGGGGGCCCAGTACTTC.

The chain combines TRBV5-1 with TRBJ2-1; D is perhaps TRBD2 (6 bases). Trimming shortened V by 2 bases and J by 11 bases, and 11 bases separated the two germline ends. This CDR3 has 12 amino acids. Germline V lookup: CDR1 SGHRS, CDR2 YFSETQ. The CDR3 region is CASSFTGGQQFF. The CDR3 nucleotides are TGCGCCAGCAGCTTTACCGGGGGTCAGCAGTTCTTC.

The table lists this clone with a count of one. The rearrangement links TRBV5-1 to TRBJ2-5, with D perhaps matching TRBD1 or TRBD2 (6 bases each). In germline, CDR1 is SGHRS, CDR2 YFSETQ. CDR3 length equals 16 residues. V was cut by 1 base and J by 0 bases, with 13 bases left in between. The CDR3 coding sequence is TGCGCCAGCAGCTTGCCCCGGGGGCTGGACCAAGAGACCCAGTACTTC. Translation: CASSLPRGLDQETQYF.

The chain uses TRBV7-9 and TRBJ2-7, with a possible D match to TRBD1 (6 bases). The CDR3 extends over 14 amino acids. Trimming shortened V by 5 bases and J by 4 bases, and 15 bases separated the two germline ends. CDR1 and CDR2 from the germline V gene are SEHNR and FQNEAQ (reference sequence). CDR3 in amino acids: CASSVGGSIYEQYF. CDR3 DNA: TGTGCCAGCAGCGTAGGGGGATCGATTTACGAGCAGTACTTC. The full variable domain, rest sourced from reference TRBV7-9 and TRBJ2-7, is DTGVSQNPRHKITKRGQNVTFRCDPISEHNRLYWYRQTLGQGPEFLTYFQNEAQLEKSRLLSDRFSAERPKGSFSTLEIQRTEQGDSAMYLCASSVGGSIYEQYFGPGTRLTVT.

As DNA, the CDR3 is TGTGCCACCCGGACAGGGTTTAACACCGGGGAGCTGTTTTTT. It specifies CATRTGFNTGELFF. The chain joins TRBV2 to TRBJ2-2, with 8 positions matching TRBD1. In germline, CDR1 is SNHLY, CDR2 FYNNEI. This CDR3 has 14 amino acids. Germline trimming cut 10 bases from V and 2 bases from J; bases unmatched to any gene: 6.